A single sample is the source of the 10 T cell receptor beta chains below, sequenced in a study of PD-1 blockade in classical Hodgkin lymphoma. Sample time point: cycle 4 day 1 (C4D1), after 5 to 7 weeks of nivolumab. Every single patient, without exception, relapsed after autologous stem cell transplantation, and brentuximab vedotin exposure varied. Sequenced by immunoSEQ multiplex PCR; TCRdb stores in-frame clones only, minus some. The repertoire includes approximately 89,000 clones, over 80% of them detected once, and around 15% sits in the top ten. The specimen was peripheral blood mononuclear cells (PBMCs), collected before the fourth cycle of nivolumab. These receptors were taken from a human donor with classical Hodgkin lymphoma.

The chain has TRBV5-6 and TRBJ2-7, with a tentative D call TRBD1 (6 bases). V lost 4 bases and J lost 2, with 16 bases in between. The CDR3 consists of 15 residues. The V gene's germline CDR1 is SGHDT and CDR2 YYEEEE. The CDR3 spells CASSPGWDIAYEQYF. The CDR3 DNA sequence: TGTGCCAGCAGCCCGGGGTGGGACATAGCCTACGAGCAGTACTTC. Drawing the rest from reference TRBV5-6 and TRBJ2-7, the complete variable domain is DAGVTQSPTHLIKTRGQQVTLRCSPKSGHDTVSWYQQALGQGPQFIFQYYEEEERQRGNFPDRFSGHQFPNYSSELNVNALLLGDSALYLCASSPGWDIAYEQYFGPGTRLTVT.

This chain joins TRBV7-2 and TRBJ1-1, with 7 bases lining up with TRBD1. The V gene end was trimmed by 5 bases and the J gene end by 4 bases; junction bases not matched to a gene: 7. Germline assignment: CDR1 SGHTA and CDR2 FQGNSA. The CDR3 length is 14 residues. The CDR3, as DNA: TGTGCCAGCAGCCGACAGGGTGAGGGCACTGAAGCTTTCTTT. Protein sequence: CASSRQGEGTEAFF.

This clone was picked up a small number of times. The V gene is TRBV7-9, the J gene TRBJ2-4; 12 bases are shared with TRBD2. V gave up 5 bases and J gave up 5 bases; unmatched junction bases: 13. CDR1 SEHNR and CDR2 FQNEAQ come from the germline V gene (reference sequence). This CDR3 comprises 18 residues. The CDR3 nucleotides are TGTGCCAGCAGCCCAAGACCCGGGACTAGCGGGTATCAAAACATTCAGTACTTC. Encoded protein: CASSPRPGTSGYQNIQYF.

The V gene is TRBV29-1, the J gene TRBJ2-3; TRBD2 matches at 8 bases. V dropped 4 bases and J dropped 1; count of bases not matched to a gene: 10. CDR3 length equals 16 residues. Germline CDR1 is SQVTM and CDR2 is ANQGSEA. Here the CDR3 DNA reads TGCAGCGTTGGAGGTGGAGCGGGAGCTGGCACAGATACGCAGTATTTT. Translation: CSVGGGAGAGTDTQYF.

The chain employs TRBV30 and TRBJ1-4; 8 bases line up with TRBD1. The V gene's germline CDR1 is GTSNPN and CDR2 SVGIG (reference sequence). V lost 1 base and J lost 4; bases outside the gene matches: 14. The CDR3 sequence is 18 residues long. This chain's CDR3 is CAWSARRGTGGYNEKLFF. CDR3 bases: TGTGCCTGGAGTGCCAGACGCGGGACAGGAGGATATAATGAAAAACTGTTTTTT. The full variable domain, its missing parts supplied by reference TRBV30 and TRBJ1-4, is SQTIHQWPATLVQPVGSPLSLECTVEGTSNPNLYWYRQAAGRGLQLLFYSVGIGQISSEVPQNLSASRPQDRQFILSSKKLLLSDSGFYLCAWSARRGTGGYNEKLFFGSGTQLSVL.

This chain links TRBV29-1 with TRBJ2-1, with D perhaps TRBD2 (6 bases). The CDR3 is 12 amino acids. Germline CDR1 is SQVTM and CDR2 is ANQGSEA. The V end was cut by 5 bases, the J end by 7 bases, with 12 bases between. CDR3 bases: TGCAGCGTTCGGGACTTAGCGAATGAGCAGTTCTTC. It encodes CSVRDLANEQFF.

The rearrangement uses TRBV9 and TRBJ2-3; tentative D call: TRBD2 (5 bases). The CDR3 has 16 residues. Trimming took off 6 bases at V and 3 bases at J, with 20 bases between the two ends. CDR1 and CDR2 from the germline V gene are SGDLS and YYNGEE. This chain's CDR3 is CASTAGNLGLTDTQYF. The CDR3 bases are TGTGCCAGCACCGCAGGAAACTTAGGACTTACAGATACGCAGTATTTT. Using reference TRBV9 and TRBJ2-3 for the parts outside the CDR3, the full variable domain is DSGVTQTPKHLITATGQRVTLRCSPRSGDLSVYWYQQSLDQGLQFLIQYYNGEERAKGNILERFSAQQFPDLHSELNLSSLELGDSALYFCASTAGNLGLTDTQYFGPGTRLTVL.

The gene calls are TRBV5-1 and TRBJ2-2, with D tentatively TRBD2 (6 bases). Germline V gene lookup returns CDR1 SGHRS and CDR2 YFSETQ. Trimming cost V 1 base and J 1 base, with 11 bases left between them. This CDR3 region has 16 residues. The CDR3 coding sequence is TGCGCCAGCAGCTTGTTTGGTAGCGGGAACACCGGGGAGCTGTTTTTT. Its translation: CASSLFGSGNTGELFF.

This clone was observed a few times. This chain uses TRBV5-1 with TRBJ2-1; D is uncertain. CDR3 length equals 16 residues. Germline V gives CDR1 SGHRS, CDR2 YFSETQ. V gave up 0 bases and J gave up 3 bases, with 13 bases separating them. The CDR3 here is CASSLAAAARYNEQFF. CDR3 sequence (DNA): TGCGCCAGCAGCTTGGCCGCGGCAGCTCGCTACAATGAGCAGTTCTTC.

The chain couples TRBV19 to TRBJ2-5, with 7 bases aligning to TRBD1. J was trimmed by 7 bases and V by 4 bases; bases with no gene match: 12. The length of the CDR3 is 15 residues. Germline values: CDR1 LNHDA, CDR2 SQIVND (reference sequence). The CDR3 sequence is CASSTLDRPVGTQYF. For the CDR3, the DNA is TGTGCCAGTAGTACCTTGGACAGGCCGGTAGGGACCCAGTACTTC.